A selection of T cell receptor beta chains follows, all from one sample in a study of response to subunit inactivated influenza vaccine. Via MiXCR, TCRdb re-called the RT-PCR reads, giving one row per CDR3 protein. The sample carries hundreds of thousands of distinct CDR3 sequences, approximately 7.7% recorded once. Sample: PBMCs from blood, taken about 23 months after vaccination. These receptors all come from a man aged 45 to 70 who received an inactivated influenza vaccine. The CDR3 runs from the conserved cysteine through the conserved F or W. The order of the fields is clone size, J gene, V gene, D gene, CDR3 length, CDR3 protein, CDR3 DNA. D genes are given only for firm matches. Clone size is stated in some rows and not others, as once, few, many or a class when expanded.

>many|TRBJ2-5|TRBV4-2|TRBD1|15
CASSPGTGDQETQYF
TGTGCCAGCAGCCCGGGGACAGGGGATCAAGAGACCCAGTACTTC
>few|TRBJ2-7|TRBV3-1|TRBD2|14
CASSRLAGVLEQYF
TGTGCCAGCAGCCGCCTGGCGGGAGTTTTGGAGCAGTACTTC
>-|TRBJ2-7|TRBV11-1|-|13
CASSYGHTYEQYF
TGTGCCAGCAGCTACGGACACACCTACGAGCAGTACTTC
>few|TRBJ2-7|TRBV28|-|13
CASRLSGGYEQYF
TGTGCCAGCAGATTATCCGGGGGCTACGAGCAGTACTTC
>few|TRBJ1-2|TRBV20-1|-|12
CSARIPLYGYTF
TGCAGTGCTAGGATACCTCTCTATGGCTACACCTTC
>many|TRBJ2-1|TRBV15|TRBD2|17
CATSRDRRGGLVEEQFF
TGTGCCACCAGCAGAGATCGTCGGGGGGGGCTAGTTGAGGAGCAGTTCTTC
>-|TRBJ2-2|TRBV9|TRBD1|13
CATGQGNTGELFF
TGTGCCACAGGACAGGGGAACACCGGGGAGCTGTTTTTT
>-|TRBJ2-7|TRBV5-1|-|14
CASSYRVESYEQYF
TGCGCCAGCAGCTACAGGGTTGAGTCCTACGAGCAGTACTTC
>many|TRBJ2-1|TRBV12-3/TRBV12-4|-|17
CASSFPTSEGSYNEQFF
TGTGCCAGCAGTTTTCCAACCTCTGAGGGTTCCTACAATGAGCAGTTCTTC
>-|TRBJ2-1|TRBV7-2|TRBD2|16
CASSLVGTSGYNEQFF
TGTGCCAGCAGCTTAGTCGGGACTAGCGGCTACAATGAGCAGTTCTTC
>-|TRBJ2-5|TRBV7-8|-|14
CASSLRLPLETQYF
TGTGCCAGCAGCTTAAGACTACCCCTAGAGACCCAGTACTTC
>-|TRBJ2-7|TRBV5-1|-|13
CASSLSGEYEQYF
TGCGCCAGCAGCTTGTCTGGAGAGTACGAGCAGTACTTC
>many|TRBJ2-1|TRBV5-1|-|17
CASSLVLATSSYNEQFF
TGCGCCAGCAGCTTGGTGCTAGCGACGAGCTCCTACAATGAGCAGTTCTTC
>many|TRBJ1-5|TRBV4-2|TRBD1|17
CASSQGYGTGETQPQHF
TGTGCCAGCAGCCAAGGTTACGGGACAGGGGAGACTCAGCCCCAGCATTTT
>many|TRBJ1-1|TRBV7-2|-|16
CASSSHRVPLNTEAFF
TGTGCCAGCAGCTCACACCGGGTCCCCCTGAACACTGAAGCTTTCTTT
>many|TRBJ2-1|TRBV24-1|-|14
CATSRAGGSNEQFF
TGTGCCACCAGTCGGGCCGGAGGTAGCAATGAGCAGTTCTTC
>many|TRBJ2-7|TRBV29-1|-|14
CSVEYGSPSYEQYF
TGCAGCGTTGAGTACGGGTCTCCATCCTACGAGCAGTACTTC
>-|TRBJ2-2|TRBV11-1|TRBD2|15
CASSISGRGTGELFF
TGTGCCAGCAGCATTAGCGGGCGGGGTACCGGGGAGCTGTTTTTT
>many|TRBJ1-1|TRBV12-3/TRBV12-4|-|10
CASSRDEAFF
TGTGCCAGCAGTCGCGATGAAGCTTTCTTT
>-|TRBJ2-3|TRBV5-1|-|15
CASSPGAGTTDTQYF
TGCGCCAGCAGTCCAGGGGCGGGAACGACAGATACGCAGTATTTT
>many|TRBJ2-1|TRBV7-8|-|15
CASSLGGGMYNEQFF
TGTGCCAGCAGCTTGGGCGGCGGGATGTACAATGAGCAGTTCTTC
>-|TRBJ2-2|TRBV6-1|TRBD1|13
CASRSSGGGELFF
TGTGCCTCACGGAGTTCAGGGGGAGGGGAGCTGTTTTTT
>-|TRBJ1-1|TRBV5-1|-|15
CASSVVQGQNTEAFF
TGCGCCAGCAGCGTTGTACAGGGCCAGAACACTGAAGCTTTCTTT
>-|TRBJ2-1|TRBV5-1|TRBD2|13
CASTHGGYNEQFF
TGCGCCAGCACCCACGGGGGGTACAATGAGCAGTTCTTC
>many|TRBJ2-7|TRBV7-8|-|14
CASSDRRRGYEQYF
TGTGCCAGCAGCGACCGTCGAAGGGGTTACGAGCAGTACTTC
>few|TRBJ1-2|TRBV20-1|-|14
CSARDLAFNYGYTF
TGCAGTGCTAGAGATCTGGCCTTTAACTATGGCTACACCTTC
>few|TRBJ2-1|TRBV7-8|TRBD1|17
CASSLAGMDREYNEQFF
TGTGCCAGCAGCTTAGCGGGAATGGACAGGGAGTACAATGAGCAGTTCTTC
>-|TRBJ1-1|TRBV4-3|-|16
CASSQDPVRGLTEAFF
TGCGCCAGCAGCCAAGACCCCGTCAGGGGCCTAACCGAAGCTTTCTTT
>-|TRBJ2-1|TRBV6-2/TRBV6-3|-|18
CASSYGADFPFSYNEQFF
TGTGCCAGCAGTTACGGGGCCGACTTCCCTTTCTCCTACAATGAGCAGTTCTTC
>few|TRBJ1-1|TRBV12-3/TRBV12-4|-|13
CASSLGGEREAFF
TGTGCCAGCAGTTTAGGGGGAGAGAGGGAGGCTTTCTTT
>few|TRBJ2-7|TRBV29-1|TRBD2|15
CSVARGSGGPKEQYF
TGCAGCGTTGCCCGGGGTAGCGGGGGCCCTAAGGAGCAGTACTTC
>few|TRBJ1-6|TRBV7-9|-|13
CASSFEEDSPLHF
TGTGCCAGCAGCTTTGAAGAAGATTCACCCCTCCACTTT
>many|TRBJ2-4|TRBV29-1|-|12
CSVELAKNIQYF
TGCAGCGTTGAACTGGCCAAAAACATTCAGTACTTC
>many|TRBJ2-5|TRBV28|-|12
CASSVQPETQYF
TGTGCCAGCAGTGTACAGCCTGAGACCCAGTACTTC
>few|TRBJ2-1|TRBV7-6|-|15
CASSLVAGSAVEQFF
TGTGCCAGCAGCTTAGTTGCGGGATCGGCGGTTGAGCAGTTCTTC
>few|TRBJ1-1|TRBV10-2|-|14
CASTSPAMNTEAFF
TGCGCCAGCACTAGCCCAGCCATGAACACTGAAGCTTTCTTT
>-|TRBJ1-2|TRBV7-3|TRBD1|13
CASSATGDDGYTF
TGTGCCAGCAGCGCAACAGGGGACGATGGCTACACCTTC